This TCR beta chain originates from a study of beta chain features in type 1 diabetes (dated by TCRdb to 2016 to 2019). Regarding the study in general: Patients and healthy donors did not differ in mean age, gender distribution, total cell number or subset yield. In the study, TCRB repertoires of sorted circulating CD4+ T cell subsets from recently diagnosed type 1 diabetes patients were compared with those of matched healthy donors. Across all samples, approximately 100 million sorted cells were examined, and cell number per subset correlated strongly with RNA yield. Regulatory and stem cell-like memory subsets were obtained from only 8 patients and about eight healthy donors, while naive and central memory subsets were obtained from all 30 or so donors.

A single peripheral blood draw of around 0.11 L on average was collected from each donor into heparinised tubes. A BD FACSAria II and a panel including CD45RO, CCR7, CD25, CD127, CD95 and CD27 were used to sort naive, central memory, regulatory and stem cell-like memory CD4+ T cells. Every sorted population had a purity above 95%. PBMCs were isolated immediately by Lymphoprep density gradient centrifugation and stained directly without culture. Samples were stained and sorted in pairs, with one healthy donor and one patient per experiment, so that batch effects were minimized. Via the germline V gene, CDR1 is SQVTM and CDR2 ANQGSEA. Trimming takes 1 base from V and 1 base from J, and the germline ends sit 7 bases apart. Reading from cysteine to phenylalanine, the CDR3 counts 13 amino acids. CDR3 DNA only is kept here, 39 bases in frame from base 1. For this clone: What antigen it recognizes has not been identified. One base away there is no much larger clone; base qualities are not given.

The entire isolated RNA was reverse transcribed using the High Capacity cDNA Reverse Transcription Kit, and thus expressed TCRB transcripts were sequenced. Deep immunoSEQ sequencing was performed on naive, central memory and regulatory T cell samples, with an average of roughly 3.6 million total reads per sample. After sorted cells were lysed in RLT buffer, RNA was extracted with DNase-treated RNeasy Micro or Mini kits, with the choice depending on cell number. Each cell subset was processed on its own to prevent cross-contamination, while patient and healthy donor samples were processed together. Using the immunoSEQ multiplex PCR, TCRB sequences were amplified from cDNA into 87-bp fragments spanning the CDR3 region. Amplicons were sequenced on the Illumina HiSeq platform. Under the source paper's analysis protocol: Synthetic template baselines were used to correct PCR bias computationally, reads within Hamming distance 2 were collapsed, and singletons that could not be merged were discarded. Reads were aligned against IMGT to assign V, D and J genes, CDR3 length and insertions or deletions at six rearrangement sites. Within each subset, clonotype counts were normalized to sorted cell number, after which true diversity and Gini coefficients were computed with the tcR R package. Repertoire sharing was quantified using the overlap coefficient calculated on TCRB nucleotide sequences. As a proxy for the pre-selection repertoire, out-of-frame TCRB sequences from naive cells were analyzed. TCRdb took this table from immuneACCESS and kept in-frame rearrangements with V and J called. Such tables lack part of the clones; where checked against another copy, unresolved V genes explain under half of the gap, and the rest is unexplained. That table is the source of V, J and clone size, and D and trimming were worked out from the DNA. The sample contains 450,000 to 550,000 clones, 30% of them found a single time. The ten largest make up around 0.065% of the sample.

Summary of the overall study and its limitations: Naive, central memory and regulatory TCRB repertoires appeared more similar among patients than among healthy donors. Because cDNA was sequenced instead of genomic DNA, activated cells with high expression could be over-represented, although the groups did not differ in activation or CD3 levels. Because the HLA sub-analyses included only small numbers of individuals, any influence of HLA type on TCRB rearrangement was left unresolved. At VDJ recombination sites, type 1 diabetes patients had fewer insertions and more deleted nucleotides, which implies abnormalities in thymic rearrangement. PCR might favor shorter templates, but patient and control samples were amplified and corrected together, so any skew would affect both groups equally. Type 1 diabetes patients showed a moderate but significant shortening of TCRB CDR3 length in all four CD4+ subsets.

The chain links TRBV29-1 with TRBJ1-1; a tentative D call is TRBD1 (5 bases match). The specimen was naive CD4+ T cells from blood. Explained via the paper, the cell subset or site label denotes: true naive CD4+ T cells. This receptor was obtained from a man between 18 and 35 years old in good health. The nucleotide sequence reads TGCAGCGTTGAAGGACAGAAGAACACTGAAGCTTTCTTT. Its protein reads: CSVEGQKNTEAFF.